The 9 T cell receptor beta chains in this list originate from one sample, sequenced in a study of CD8 T cells in ankylosing spondylitis. Findings and caveats of the study: Blood from ankylosing spondylitis patients appeared to carry a characteristic roughly 8-variant TCR beta motif.

TCRdb analysed the 5' RACE reads with MiXCR anew, one entry per CDR3 protein. Of around 140,000 distinct CDR3 sequences listed, 15% to 20% are singletons. No antigen is known for these receptors. Sequenced sample: blood, either unsorted or a sorted T cell fraction (not recorded which). Every receptor here comes from a male donor with ankylosing spondylitis.

This chain links TRBV27 with TRBJ2-7, with D maybe TRBD1 (6 bases). V lost 2 bases to trimming and J lost 3 bases, with 20 bases between them. CDR1 MNHEY and CDR2 SMNVEV come from the germline V gene (reference sequence). The length of the CDR3 is 17 residues. The CDR3 sequence is CASSLGGPVEGDYEQYF. The CDR3 DNA reads as TGTGCCAGCAGTTTAGGGGGCCCTGTCGAGGGGGACTACGAGCAGTACTTC.

This clonotype came up a few times. The chain has TRBV6-2 or TRBV6-3 and TRBJ2-7; D is unresolved. Per germline, CDR1 MNHEY and CDR2 SVGEGT. This CDR3 has 14 residues. V was clipped by 5 bases and J by 0 bases, with 11 bases between them. CDR3 protein: CASSLLRFSYEQYF. The DNA for the CDR3 is TGTGCCAGCAGTCTACTACGGTTCTCCTACGAGCAGTACTTC.

This rearrangement joins TRBV7-2 to TRBJ2-1; D is perhaps TRBD1 or TRBD2 (5 bases each). The V end lost 2 bases, the J end lost 5 bases, and 10 bases lay between the germline ends. This CDR3 contains 14 residues. The germline V gene has CDR1 SGHTA and CDR2 FQGNSA. CDR3 coding DNA: TGTGCCAGCAGCTTAATCGGGACGAACAATGAGCAGTTCTTC. It translates to CASSLIGTNNEQFF.

This clonotype has a handful of counts. The rearrangement uses TRBV7-9 and TRBJ2-7; D gene ambiguous. The CDR3 is 12 amino acids. CDR1 and CDR2 from the germline V gene are SEHNR and FQNEAQ (reference sequence). V was pared by 5 bases and J by 6 bases, with 11 bases between. The CDR3 sequence: CASSQRALEQYF. The CDR3, as DNA: TGTGCCAGCAGCCAAAGGGCTCTCGAGCAGTACTTC.

A few counts support this clonotype. The chain is built from TRBV14 and TRBJ1-1, with D possibly being TRBD1 (6 bases). Germline CDR1 is SGHDN and CDR2 is FVKESK. The CDR3 has 14 residues. V was clipped by 5 bases and J by 2 bases, with 12 bases between them. DNA for the CDR3: TGTGCCAGCAGCGCCCTGGGGACAAACACTGAAGCTTTCTTT. Protein sequence: CASSALGTNTEAFF.

The rearrangement uses TRBV6-2 or TRBV6-3 and TRBJ2-7; D is tentatively TRBD1 or TRBD2 (5 bases each). CDR3 length: 15 residues. V was pared by 2 bases and J by 2 bases, with 13 bases between. Germline V lookup: CDR1 MNHEY, CDR2 SVGEGT. CDR3 loop: CASSYPGTGPYEQYF. In DNA form, the CDR3 reads TGTGCCAGCAGTTACCCCGGGACGGGTCCCTACGAGCAGTACTTC.

The chain uses TRBV5-5 and TRBJ1-5, with 9 positions matching TRBD1. Germline V gives CDR1 SGHKS, CDR2 YYEKEE (reference sequence). CDR3 length equals 17 residues. V lost 3 bases and J lost 4; bases outside the gene matches: 11. This CDR3 reads CASSWGTWTGVNQPQHF. The CDR3 bases are TGTGCCAGCAGCTGGGGTACCTGGACAGGGGTTAATCAGCCCCAGCATTTT.

V and J are TRBV2 and TRBJ2-7; D is unresolved. CDR3 length: 14 residues. Trimming pared 3 bases from V and 3 bases from J, leaving 12 bases between. Per germline, CDR1 SNHLY and CDR2 FYNNEI. The CDR3 DNA follows: TGTGCCAGCAGTGATTCCGGGCCTTTCTACGAGCAGTACTTC. The encoded protein is CASSDSGPFYEQYF.

This clonotype was counted ten times or more. The chain combines TRBV28 with TRBJ2-1; unclear D gene. The CDR3 is 12 amino acids. Deletions cut 5 bases from V and 11 bases from J, with 13 bases between. Germline-derived CDR1 and CDR2 are MDHEN and SYDVKM. This CDR3 is CASSPMVTKQFF. The DNA of the CDR3 is TGTGCCAGCAGTCCTATGGTGACGAAGCAGTTCTTC.